These 29 T cell receptor beta chains share one sample of origin, sequenced in a study of response to subunit inactivated influenza vaccine. In TCRdb, the RT-PCR reads were re-called with MiXCR into one record per CDR3 protein. There are hundreds of thousands of distinct CDR3 sequences in the sample; 15% to 18% occur only once, and 9.5% to 13% lies in the top ten. Sequencing used PBMCs from blood, obtained 11 to 12 days after vaccination. Source of these receptors: a man aged 50-59 years who received an inactivated influenza vaccine.

The CDR3 here is CASSFVYETEEAFF. As DNA, the CDR3 is TGTGCCAGCAGTTTCGTATATGAGACAGAAGAAGCTTTCTTT. This chain joins TRBV27 and TRBJ1-1; the D gene is possibly TRBD1 (5 bases). Looked up from germline, CDR1 is MNHEY and CDR2 is SMNVEV (reference sequence). The CDR3 has 14 residues. V lost 3 bases to trimming and J lost 8 bases, with 16 bases between them.

There are a few counts of this clonotype. The rearrangement joins TRBV5-8 to TRBJ2-7; unclear D gene. Trimming removed 0 bases from V and 2 bases from J, with 12 bases in between. The CDR3 is made up of 15 amino acids. Germline V gene data show CDR1 as SGHTS and CDR2 as YDEGEE. The CDR3 reads CASSLVSRNTYEQYF. The DNA of the CDR3 is TGTGCCAGCAGCTTGGTCTCCAGGAATACCTACGAGCAGTACTTC. The variable domain in full, with the rest retrieved from reference TRBV5-8 and TRBJ2-7, is EAGVTQSPTHLIKTRGQQATLRCSPISGHTSVYWYQQALGLGLQFLLWYDEGEERNRGNFPPRFSGRQFPNYSSELNVNALELEDSALYLCASSLVSRNTYEQYFGPGTRLTVT.

In this sample, this clonotype turned up a few times. The chain has TRBV12-3 or TRBV12-4 and TRBJ1-5; 7 bases map to TRBD1. V gave up 6 bases and J gave up 5 bases; unmatched junction bases: 7. The CDR3 totals 14 residues. CDR3 DNA sequence: TGTGCCAGCAGCCGGACAGGTCGGGATCAGCCCCAGCATTTT. Residues: CASSRTGRDQPQHF.

The rearrangement links TRBV18 to TRBJ2-1; D uncertain. Trimming cost V 6 bases and J 11 bases, with 8 bases left between them. Germline values: CDR1 KGHSH, CDR2 LQKENI. The CDR3 length is 10 residues. The CDR3 nucleotides read TGTGCCAGCTCGCTGGGGAAGCAGTTCTTC. Translating gives CASSLGKQFF.

The genes are TRBV4-2 and TRBJ1-2; 8 nucleotides agree with TRBD1. The CDR3 has 15 residues. Germline V gene sequence: CDR1 LGHNA, CDR2 YNFKEQ. J was trimmed by 4 bases and V by 0 bases; bases with no gene match: 4. The CDR3 protein is CASSQDRTGTYGYTF. The CDR3 bases are TGTGCCAGCAGCCAAGACCGGACAGGGACCTATGGCTACACCTTC.

This chain links TRBV6-2 or TRBV6-3 with TRBJ2-2; D is undetermined. The CDR3 covers 13 residues. The germline gives CDR1 MNHEY, CDR2 SVGEGT. V lost 0 bases, J lost 4 bases, and 3 bases lay in between. The CDR3 loop is CASSYSITGELFF. The CDR3 DNA reads TGTGCCAGCAGTTACTCTATCACCGGGGAGCTGTTTTTT.

The chain links TRBV20-1 to TRBJ2-1; maybe TRBD2 (6 bases). The CDR3 sequence is 16 residues long. Germline V gene data show CDR1 as DFQATT and CDR2 as SNEGSKA (reference sequence). V was cut by 1 base and J by 2 bases, with 15 bases left in between. The DNA for the CDR3 is TGCAGTGCTAGAGCTCACAGCCAGCGGGCCTACAATGAGCAGTTCTTC. Protein product: CSARAHSQRAYNEQFF.

The rearrangement uses TRBV21-1 and TRBJ2-7. TRBV21-1 is a listed pseudogene. The CDR3 has 15 amino acids. The CDR3 spells CASSKVTTDPYEQYF. In nucleotides, the CDR3 is TGTGCCAGCAGCAAAGTTACGACGGACCCCTACGAGCAGTACTTC.

The rearrangement joins TRBV20-1 to TRBJ2-7, with D hard to call. V was shortened by 5 bases and J by 0 bases, with 14 bases between the two germline ends. The CDR3 has 14 residues. Per germline, CDR1 DFQATT and CDR2 SNEGSKA (reference sequence). This chain's CDR3 is CSAFSAVHSYEQYF. CDR3 bases: TGCAGTGCTTTTTCGGCGGTTCACTCCTACGAGCAGTACTTC.

The rearrangement links TRBV9 to TRBJ1-3; the D gene is possibly TRBD1 (6 bases). The CDR3 is 14 residues long. V was trimmed by 2 bases and J by 1 base, leaving 7 bases between them. The germline V gene has CDR1 SGDLS and CDR2 YYNGEE. CDR3 in amino acids: CASSVQGSGNTIYF. The CDR3 DNA is TGTGCCAGCAGCGTCCAGGGGTCTGGAAACACCATATATTTT.

The rearrangement links TRBV5-6 to TRBJ2-3; no clear D. Deletions cut 0 bases from V and 7 bases from J, with 12 bases between. This CDR3 contains 14 residues. Germline assignment: CDR1 SGHDT and CDR2 YYEEEE. The DNA of the CDR3 is TGTGCCAGCAGCTTGGGAACACTTCAAAATACGCAGTATTTT. This codes for CASSLGTLQNTQYF.

The J gene is TRBJ2-5, the V gene TRBV20-1; TRBD1 matches at 7 bases. The CDR3 consists of 13 residues. V gave up 6 bases and J gave up 0 bases; unmatched junction bases: 4. Per the germline V gene, CDR1 is DFQATT and CDR2 is SNEGSKA (reference sequence). The CDR3 nucleotides are TGCAGTGCGACCGGGACAGACCAAGAGACCCAGTACTTC. It translates to CSATGTDQETQYF.

This clonotype was counted only a few times. This chain joins TRBV12-3 or TRBV12-4 and TRBJ2-1; D not certain. The germline V and J ends were trimmed by 0 bases and 2 bases, with 8 bases remaining between them. This CDR3 spans 15 amino acids. Written as DNA, the CDR3 is TGTGCCAGCAGTTTAGCCGATGGAGCCTACAATGAGCAGTTCTTC. Translated: CASSLADGAYNEQFF.

The chain is built from TRBV20-1 and TRBJ2-2; a weak D match, TRBD2 (5 bases). Trimming shortened V by 3 bases and J by 5 bases, and 16 bases separated the two germline ends. Germline CDR1 reads DFQATT; CDR2 reads SNEGSKA (reference sequence). CDR3 length: 15 residues. The CDR3 region has the DNA TGCAGTGCTAGTCCCAGCGGCACCTTTACCGGGGAGCTGTTTTTT. Its protein is CSASPSGTFTGELFF.

Here the CDR3 DNA reads TGTGCCAGCAGCTTAGCGACAGGCCGGGAGAACACTGAAGCTTTCTTT. This encodes CASSLATGRENTEAFF. The chain is built from TRBV7-9 and TRBJ1-1; TRBD1 is a possible D gene (6 bases). CDR1 is SEHNR and CDR2 is FQNEAQ in the germline V gene (reference sequence). CDR3 length equals 16 residues. Between the trimmed V and J ends, which lost 0 bases and 1 base, there was a span of 12 bases.

The genes are TRBV20-1 and TRBJ2-5, with 12 bases identical to TRBD2. The CDR3 is 13 amino acids. The trim removed 6 bases at V and 3 bases at J, leaving 2 bases unmatched. CDR1 and CDR2 from the germline V gene are DFQATT and SNEGSKA (reference sequence). The CDR3 is CSAGLAGKETQYF. CDR3 nucleotides: TGCAGTGCAGGACTAGCGGGGAAAGAGACCCAGTACTTC.

This clonotype appeared a few times. The chain recombines TRBV5-5 with TRBJ1-1; D is uncertain. CDR3 length: 14 amino acids. Trimming stripped 4 bases from V and 0 bases from J, with 10 bases between. Germline V gives CDR1 SGHKS, CDR2 YYEKEE (reference sequence). CDR3 loop: CASSPPPVNTEAFF. The CDR3 nucleotides are TGTGCCAGCAGCCCGCCCCCAGTGAACACTGAAGCTTTCTTT.

This clonotype was found a few times. The chain is built from TRBV5-1 and TRBJ2-3; unclear D gene. Germline V gives CDR1 SGHRS, CDR2 YFSETQ. The CDR3 totals 14 residues. V was trimmed by 0 bases and J by 1 base, leaving 6 bases between them. As DNA, the CDR3 is TGCGCCAGCAGCTTGGTCTGGGGCACAGATACGCAGTATTTT. Amino acids: CASSLVWGTDTQYF.

CDR3 in DNA: TGCGCCAGCAGCCAAGCCCCGCCCCCGGTGGGCGAGCAGTACTTC. Its translation: CASSQAPPPVGEQYF. The V gene is TRBV4-3, the J gene TRBJ2-7; D gene ambiguous. Germline V gives CDR1 LGHNA, CDR2 YSLEER. Trimming removed 1 base from V and 6 bases from J, with 16 bases in between. This CDR3 has 15 amino acids.

V gene TRBV7-2 combines with J gene TRBJ2-7; D is possibly TRBD2 (5 bases). CDR3 size: 14 residues. Trimming took off 5 bases at V and 3 bases at J, with 14 bases between the two ends. CDR1 SGHTA and CDR2 FQGNSA come from the germline V gene. The CDR3, as DNA: TGTGCCAGCAGCCCCACGTTGGGAGTCTACGAGCAGTACTTC. Encoded protein: CASSPTLGVYEQYF.

The chain has TRBV20-1 and TRBJ2-5; D assignment may be TRBD1 or TRBD2 (5 bases each). This CDR3 region has 15 residues. The germline V gene encodes CDR1 DFQATT and CDR2 SNEGSKA (reference sequence). The V end lost 4 bases, the J end lost 7 bases, and 22 bases lay between the germline ends. The CDR3 DNA follows: TGCAGTGCTATACCCGGGACCGCTGGAGTAGGGACCCAGTACTTC. This gives the protein CSAIPGTAGVGTQYF.

This clonotype has more than one count but fewer than ten. The chain is built from TRBV12-3 or TRBV12-4 and TRBJ2-5; D not resolved. The CDR3 runs to 12 residues. V lost 6 bases, J lost 6 bases, and 11 bases lay in between. CDR3 residues: CASSPVGQTQYF. DNA of the CDR3: TGTGCCAGCAGCCCGGTCGGCCAGACCCAGTACTTC.

This clonotype came up many times. This sequence joins TRBV10-3 and TRBJ1-6, with D possibly being TRBD1 (5 bases). Germline CDR1 and CDR2: ENHRY and SYGVKD. Trimming left V 6 bases short and J 7 bases short, with 13 bases between. This CDR3 comprises 14 residues. In DNA form, the CDR3 reads TGTGCCATCAGGGCGGGACGGGAAAATTCACCCCTCCACTTT. It is translated as CAIRAGRENSPLHF.

The chain links TRBV10-3 to TRBJ1-1; no clear D gene. In germline, CDR1 is ENHRY, CDR2 SYGVKD. This CDR3 contains 14 residues. V was clipped by 0 bases and J by 1 base, with 6 bases between them. DNA of the CDR3: TGTGCCATCAGTGAGTCTATGGGGAACACTGAAGCTTTCTTT. Residues: CAISESMGNTEAFF.

This clonotype occurred many times. This chain connects TRBV6-5 to TRBJ2-1; 12 nucleotides agree with TRBD1. The CDR3 runs 16 residues. Germline loops: CDR1 MNHEY, CDR2 SVGAGI. V lost 4 bases to trimming and J lost 6 bases; unmatched junction nucleotides: 7. The CDR3 is CASSFLGQGAVNEQFF. The CDR3 nucleotides read TGTGCCAGCAGTTTTCTGGGACAGGGGGCCGTCAATGAGCAGTTCTTC.

This chain joins TRBV24-1 and TRBJ2-1; 8 nucleotides agree with TRBD2. V was clipped by 5 bases and J by 13 bases; unmatched bases: 12. CDR1 is KGHDR, CDR2 SFDVKD, per germline. This CDR3 has 14 residues. CDR3 loop: CATSASGGWRPQFF. The CDR3 DNA follows: TGTGCCACCAGTGCCTCGGGGGGGTGGAGGCCCCAGTTCTTC.

The rearrangement uses TRBV18 and TRBJ2-2; the D call may be TRBD1 or TRBD2 (5 bases each). Germline assignment: CDR1 KGHSH and CDR2 LQKENI. Trimming took off 1 base at V and 4 bases at J, with 13 bases between the two ends. The length of the CDR3 is 16 residues. The CDR3: CASSPRSRGATGELFF. CDR3 nucleotide sequence: TGTGCCAGCTCACCACGGTCGCGAGGGGCCACCGGGGAGCTGTTTTTT.

The CDR3 loop is CAVARLPAYEQYF. CDR3 bases: TGTGCCGTCGCGAGATTACCAGCCTACGAGCAGTACTTC. The rearrangement links TRBV6-2 or TRBV6-3 to TRBJ2-7; no clear D. Germline CDR1 MNHEY, CDR2 SVGEGT. Trimming left V 11 bases short and J 2 bases short, with 16 bases between. The CDR3 spans 13 residues.

This chain joins TRBV12-3 or TRBV12-4 and TRBJ2-5, with 9 bases matching TRBD1. The V and J ends lost 5 bases and 5 bases, in that order; junction bases with no gene match: 9. The CDR3 sequence is 15 residues long. Here the CDR3 DNA reads TGTGCCAGCAGTCAAACAGGGGGCTTAGGGGAGACCCAGTACTTC. Translation gives CASSQTGGLGETQYF.